The 8 T cell receptor beta chains below were found in one sample sequenced in a study of blood T cell repertoires in COVID-19. Profiling relied on immunoSEQ multiplex PCR, and the TCRdb table lists in-frame clones only, not all of them. The sample includes roughly 190,000 clones, more than 75% of them seen just once. Sequenced input: peripheral blood. Receptors originate from a human donor in a cohort sampled during active COVID-19.

The chain couples TRBV5-5 to TRBJ1-5, with D maybe TRBD1 (6 bases). The CDR3 spans 16 residues. The V end lost 4 bases, the J end lost 1 base, and 15 bases lay between the germline ends. Per germline, CDR1 SGHKS and CDR2 YYEKEE (reference sequence). CDR3 sequence (DNA): TGTGCCAGCAGCGACAGGCTGGTGAGGAGCAATCAGCCCCAGCATTTT. It yields the protein CASSDRLVRSNQPQHF.

DNA of the CDR3: TGCAGCGTTGTTCGTTACAATGAGCAGTTCTTC. Translated, it gives CSVVRYNEQFF. The chain carries TRBV29-1 and TRBJ2-1; no clear D gene. The CDR3 consists of 11 residues. The germline V and J ends were trimmed by 4 bases and 4 bases, with 5 bases remaining between them. From germline, CDR1 is SQVTM and CDR2 ANQGSEA.

This clone was seen a handful of times. The chain joins TRBV5-4 to TRBJ1-2; D not resolved. Trimming took off 0 bases at V and 8 bases at J, with 11 bases between the two ends. Germline V CDR1 and CDR2: SGHNT, YYREEE (reference sequence). The CDR3 runs 13 residues. The CDR3 region has the DNA TGTGCCAGCAGCTTGGAAGACGGCGGGGGCTACACCTTC. It translates to CASSLEDGGGYTF.

The chain is built from TRBV5-5 and TRBJ2-7; TRBD1 agrees at 9 bases. Per germline, CDR1 SGHKS and CDR2 YYEKEE (reference sequence). The CDR3 loop spans 14 amino acids. The ends lost 1 base at V and 4 bases at J; junction bases unmatched: 3. The CDR3 loop is CASSLRGQGYEQYF. In DNA, the CDR3 is TGTGCCAGCAGCTTGAGGGGACAGGGATACGAGCAGTACTTC. The complete variable domain, with remaining parts taken from reference TRBV5-5 and TRBJ2-7, reads DAGVTQSPTHLIKTRGQQVTLRCSPISGHKSVSWYQQVLGQGPQFIFQYYEKEERGRGNFPDRFSARQFPNYSSELNVNALLLGDSALYLCASSLRGQGYEQYFGPGTRLTVT.

CDR3 DNA sequence: TGCGCCAGCAGCCCGTCTGGGAGCGGGAGGTCTGAGTACCAAGAGACCCAGTACTTC. It yields the protein CASSPSGSGRSEYQETQYF. J is TRBJ2-5 and V is TRBV4-1; TRBD2 matches at 9 bases. Germline CDR1 MGHRA, CDR2 YSYEKL. V shed 4 bases, J shed 0 bases, and the junction held 15 bases outside the gene matches. The CDR3 contains 19 residues.

This sequence joins TRBV3-1 (or the pseudogene TRBV3-2) and TRBJ1-6; a possible D gene is TRBD1 (5 bases). Trimming removed 0 bases at V and 8 bases at J, with 11 bases between. From germline, CDR1 is LGHDT and CDR2 YNNKEL (reference sequence). The length of the CDR3 is 15 residues. The CDR3, as DNA: TGTGCCAGCAGCCAAGATCTCAGGGCGGATTCACCCCTCCACTTT. The encoded protein is CASSQDLRADSPLHF.

The V gene is TRBV19, the J gene TRBJ2-2, with D possibly TRBD2 on 6 matching bases. V was shortened by 9 bases and J by 5 bases, with 13 bases between the two germline ends. Germline V gives CDR1 LNHDA, CDR2 SQIVND (reference sequence). The CDR3 is made up of 13 amino acids. The CDR3 loop reads CASEGRKTGELFF. In DNA, the CDR3 is TGTGCCAGCGAGGGGAGGAAAACCGGGGAGCTGTTTTTT.

CDR3 DNA sequence: TGTGCCAGCAGTCCGGGGGACGGAACTGGCTACACCTTC. Amino acids: CASSPGDGTGYTF. The genes are TRBV28 and TRBJ1-2, with D possibly TRBD1 on 5 matching bases. Germline lookup yields CDR1 MDHEN and CDR2 SYDVKM. The CDR3 covers 13 residues. Between the trimmed V and J ends, which lost 5 bases and 7 bases, there was a span of 14 bases.